These 27 T cell receptor beta chains were all obtained from the same sample, sequenced in a study of neurological immune-mediated disorders. TCRdb recomputed calls from the 5' RACE reads with MiXCR, one row per CDR3 protein. The sample includes 40,000 to 60,000 distinct CDR3 sequences, about 3% seen only once; the top ten take 5.5% to 6.5%. Sample: PBMCs. These receptors were obtained from a middle-aged man with multiple sclerosis.

The table lists this clonotype with many counts. The chain recombines TRBV7-9 with TRBJ1-6; 7 bases align to TRBD1. With 1 base clipped from V and 1 base from J, the junction kept 1 base outside the gene matches. Germline-derived CDR1 and CDR2 are SEHNR and FQNEAQ (reference sequence). This CDR3 is 16 amino acids long. The CDR3 DNA sequence: TGTGCCAGCAGCTTAGGACAGGGATCCTATAATTCACCCCTCCACTTT. Its protein product is CASSLGQGSYNSPLHF.

Only a few counts were recorded for this clonotype. The chain couples TRBV18 to TRBJ2-5, with a weak D call TRBD2 (6 bases). The CDR3 consists of 16 residues. Germline V gene sequence: CDR1 KGHSH, CDR2 LQKENI. Trimming removed 3 bases from V and 2 bases from J, with 16 bases in between. CDR3 in DNA: TGTGCCAGCTCACCTCGTCCGGGGGAGACGCAAGAGACCCAGTACTTC. It encodes CASSPRPGETQETQYF.

There are many counts of this clonotype. This rearrangement joins TRBV4-1 to TRBJ1-4; D uncertain. Per germline, CDR1 MGHRA and CDR2 YSYEKL. The CDR3 is made up of 18 amino acids. With 0 bases removed from V and 0 bases from J, the gap between germline ends came to 14 bases. Here the CDR3 DNA reads TGCGCCAGCAGCCAAGAGTCCGTTGAGAGTGCAACTAATGAAAAACTGTTTTTT. Translation gives CASSQESVESATNEKLFF.

This clonotype was counted ten times or more. This chain joins TRBV6-5 and TRBJ1-2; D is possibly TRBD1 (6 bases). CDR1 is MNHEY and CDR2 is SVGAGI in the germline V gene. The CDR3 has 17 amino acids. V gave up 0 bases and J gave up 4 bases, with 18 bases separating them. The CDR3 sequence is CASSYSAPFTGSYGYTF. The CDR3 nucleotides read TGTGCCAGCAGTTACTCGGCCCCTTTCACAGGGAGCTATGGCTACACCTTC.

This clonotype was observed a handful of times. The CDR3 carries no conserved terminal phenylalanine or tryptophan, so it likely arises from a read error. This chain connects TRBV7-2 to TRBJ2-5, with a possible D match to TRBD2 (7 bases). The CDR3 has 13 amino acids. Germline CDR1 is SGHTA and CDR2 is FQGNSA. Trimming removed 6 bases from V and 5 bases from J, with 13 bases in between. This CDR3 reads CASRAGAGETQYN. CDR3 sequence (DNA): TGTGCCAGCAGGGCGGGGGCAGGTGAGACCCAGTACAAC.

This clonotype was counted ten times or more. The chain links TRBV20-1 to TRBJ1-5; D is uncertain. Trimming pared 4 bases from V and 2 bases from J, leaving 15 bases between. Germline CDR1 DFQATT, CDR2 SNEGSKA (reference sequence). CDR3 length equals 15 residues. CDR3 sequence: CSAIAGLSGNQPQHF. The CDR3, as DNA: TGCAGTGCTATAGCGGGGTTGAGCGGCAATCAGCCCCAGCATTTT.

This clonotype was seen more than once but under ten times. A read error may produce the germline difference seen at one junction end. V and J are TRBV7-9 and TRBJ1-6, with TRBD1 identical over 9 bases. The germline CDR1 and CDR2 sequences are SEHNR and FQNEAQ (reference sequence). The CDR3 consists of 14 residues. CDR3 sequence: CAIRTGGSYSPLNF. The CDR3 DNA is TGTGCCATTCGAACAGGGGGCAGTTATTCACCCCTCAACTTT.

This clonotype was detected many times. This chain links TRBV5-5 with TRBJ2-7, with 12 bases fitting TRBD2. CDR1 is SGHKS, CDR2 YYEKEE, per germline (reference sequence). CDR3 length equals 16 residues. V lost 2 bases, J lost 1 base, and 4 bases stayed unmatched. The CDR3 DNA reads TGTGCCAGCAGCTTAGTACTAGCGGGGGGTTCCTACGAGCAGTACTTC. Its protein is CASSLVLAGGSYEQYF.

This clonotype was recorded many times. The rearrangement uses TRBV20-1 and TRBJ2-1; weak D call: TRBD2 (6 bases). CDR3 length: 13 amino acids. Trimming shortened V by 6 bases and J by 5 bases, and 14 bases separated the two germline ends. From germline, CDR1 is DFQATT and CDR2 SNEGSKA (reference sequence). The CDR3 nucleotides are TGCAGTGCCCTAGCGTCCGTTCACAATGAGCAGTTCTTC. The encoded protein is CSALASVHNEQFF.

This clonotype showed up many times. This chain links TRBV7-9 with TRBJ2-5, with D possibly TRBD2 on 5 matching bases. The CDR3 contains 14 residues. The germline V gene encodes CDR1 SEHNR and CDR2 FQNEAQ (reference sequence). V was clipped by 5 bases and J by 7 bases, with 17 bases between them. The CDR3 DNA sequence: TGTGCCAGCAGCCTGGGCAGCGGTGCGGGGACCCAGTACTTC. The encoded protein is CASSLGSGAGTQYF.

This clonotype was seen repeatedly, ten times or more. One end of the junction fails to match germline, which may point to a read error. The chain joins TRBV12-3 or TRBV12-4 to TRBJ1-5; TRBD1 is a possible D gene (6 bases). The CDR3 spans 14 residues. Here the CDR3 reads CASSQDSPNQPQNF. In DNA form, the CDR3 reads TGTGCCAGCAGCCAGGACAGTCCTAATCAGCCCCAGAATTTT.

There are many counts of this clonotype. Written as DNA, the CDR3 is TGCAGTGCTAGAGTTCCAGGGATGTTCACTGAAGCTTTCTTT. Translated, it gives CSARVPGMFTEAFF. The chain recombines TRBV20-1 with TRBJ1-1; maybe TRBD1 (5 bases). CDR1 and CDR2 from the germline V gene are DFQATT and SNEGSKA (reference sequence). The CDR3 runs to 14 residues. V lost 1 base, J lost 4 bases, and 13 bases lay in between.

This clonotype was seen repeatedly, ten times or more. The chain couples TRBV27 to TRBJ2-5; 8 bases map to TRBD1. The CDR3 contains 14 residues. J lost 4 bases, V lost 3 bases, and 4 bases had no gene match. Germline assignment: CDR1 MNHEY and CDR2 SMNVEV (reference sequence). The CDR3 spells CASSFLGQGETQYF. In DNA form, the CDR3 reads TGTGCCAGCAGTTTCCTAGGACAGGGAGAGACCCAGTACTTC.

CDR3 coding DNA: TGTGCCACCCGGACTACCTACACAGATACGCAGTATTTT. As protein: CATRTTYTDTQYF. The rearrangement joins TRBV6-7 to TRBJ2-3; the D gene is possibly TRBD2 (6 bases). TRBV6-7 is an open reading frame, and its role is uncertain. V was cut by 10 bases and J by 2 bases, with 13 bases left in between. The CDR3 spans 13 residues.

This clonotype occurred many times. The chain recombines TRBV6-6 with TRBJ2-7, with 8 bases that match TRBD1. The germline V gene has CDR1 MNHNY and CDR2 SVGAGI (reference sequence). Trimming removed 2 bases from V and 0 bases from J; junction bases left unmatched: 3. This CDR3 has 15 amino acids. Here the CDR3 DNA reads TGTGCCAGCAGTTACGACCAGGGGGCCTCCTACGAGCAGTACTTC. This gives the protein CASSYDQGASYEQYF.

At least ten counts were recorded for this clonotype. This chain joins TRBV7-9 and TRBJ2-7; D is possibly TRBD1 or TRBD2 (5 bases each). V lost 5 bases to trimming and J lost 0 bases, with 11 bases between them. Germline-derived CDR1 and CDR2 are SEHNR and FQNEAQ (reference sequence). This CDR3 has 14 residues. The CDR3 spells CASSESGSSYEQYF. As DNA, the CDR3 is TGTGCCAGCAGCGAGTCAGGGAGCTCCTACGAGCAGTACTTC.

As regards this clonotype: A much larger clone lies one base from this, so it may be a read error. This sequence joins TRBV9 and TRBJ2-7; the match to TRBD1 covers 8 bases. V lost 4 bases to trimming and J lost 2 bases; unmatched junction nucleotides: 8. Germline lookup yields CDR1 SGDLS and CDR2 YYNGEE. The CDR3 has 15 residues. The CDR3 reads CASSLGQGITYEQYF. CDR3 bases: TGTGCCAGCAGCCTCGGACAGGGAATTACCTACGAGCAGTACTTC.

Ten or more counts support this clonotype. In nucleotides, the CDR3 is TGTGCCAGCAGCCACGACCACAGGGGCACAGATACGCAGTATTTT. Translated: CASSHDHRGTDTQYF. This rearrangement joins TRBV3-1 to TRBJ2-3; D is perhaps TRBD1 (6 bases). Looked up from germline, CDR1 is LGHDT and CDR2 is YNNKEL (reference sequence). The V end lost 3 bases, the J end lost 1 base, and 11 bases lay between the germline ends. This CDR3 is 15 amino acids long.

Regarding this clonotype: Being one base from a much bigger clone, this may be a read error. The chain joins TRBV12-3 or TRBV12-4 to TRBJ1-2; D unclear. With 2 bases removed from V and 5 bases from J, the gap between germline ends came to 6 bases. This CDR3 contains 12 residues. The CDR3 region has the DNA TGTGCCAGCAGTTTAACCGCTTATGGCTACACCTTC. It translates to CASSLTAYGYTF.

This clonotype was observed at least ten times. This chain uses TRBV5-6 with TRBJ1-5; 10 bases match TRBD1. The CDR3 sequence is 16 residues long. V was pared by 0 bases and J by 3 bases, with 3 bases of the junction left unmatched. Looked up from germline, CDR1 is SGHDT and CDR2 is YYEEEE. The CDR3 nucleotides read TGTGCCAGCAGCTTGGGGGACAGGGGAAACAATCAGCCCCAGCATTTT. Amino acid sequence: CASSLGDRGNNQPQHF.

This clonotype has at least ten counts. The germline gene is not matched at one end of the junction; a read error may be the cause. The chain links TRBV3-1 to TRBJ1-5, with unresolved D. This CDR3 spans 13 amino acids. Germline-derived CDR1 and CDR2 are LGHDT and YNNKEL (reference sequence). The CDR3 sequence is CASSQARVQPQNF. The CDR3 DNA reads TGTGCCAGCAGCCAAGCTAGGGTTCAGCCCCAGAATTTT.

The table lists this clonotype with many counts. The rearrangement links TRBV20-1 to TRBJ2-6; TRBD1 or TRBD2 may be the D gene (5 bases each). Trimming removed 5 bases from V and 2 bases from J, with 19 bases in between. CDR1 and CDR2 (germline): DFQATT, SNEGSKA (reference sequence). The CDR3 spans 17 residues. The CDR3 DNA reads TGCAGTGCTCCCCTAGAGAGAGGGGCGGCTGGGGCCAACGTCCTGACTTTC. Its translation: CSAPLERGAAGANVLTF.

This clonotype was seen repeatedly, ten times or more. V gene TRBV12-3 or TRBV12-4 combines with J gene TRBJ2-7, with 8 bases matching TRBD2. The trim removed 6 bases at V and 0 bases at J, leaving 4 bases unmatched. This CDR3 is 14 amino acids long. The CDR3 sequence is CASRSGTSSYEQYF. The CDR3 DNA reads TGTGCCAGCAGGTCCGGGACTAGCTCCTACGAGCAGTACTTC.

The sample holds many counts of this clonotype. V usage is TRBV29-1 and J usage is TRBJ1-1, with no clear D. CDR3 length equals 10 residues. Germline values: CDR1 SQVTM, CDR2 ANQGSEA. V was cut by 4 bases and J by 3 bases, with 3 bases left in between. CDR3 amino acids: CSVGDTEAFF. CDR3 in DNA: TGCAGCGTTGGGGACACTGAAGCTTTCTTT.

For this clonotype: A much more abundant neighbour one base away suggests this may be a read error. The chain combines TRBV5-1 with TRBJ1-1, with TRBD1 matching over 7 bases. J gave up 0 bases and V 5 bases, and 4 bases lay outside the gene matches. CDR3 length: 14 residues. Germline V gene data show CDR1 as SGHRS and CDR2 as YFSETQ. The DNA for the CDR3 is TGCGCCAGCAGGGGACAGAACATGAACACTGAAGCTTTCTTT. As protein: CASRGQNMNTEAFF.

At least ten counts were recorded for this clonotype. DNA of the CDR3: TGTGCCACCAGTGATACGGTTATCGGAGAGCAGTTCTTC. This codes for CATSDTVIGEQFF. The rearrangement joins TRBV24-1 to TRBJ2-1; D is unclear. The CDR3 length is 13 residues. The germline V and J ends were trimmed by 3 bases and 10 bases, with 12 bases remaining between them. Germline assignment: CDR1 KGHDR and CDR2 SFDVKD.

The genes are TRBV20-1 and TRBJ1-2; no definite D call. This CDR3 spans 14 amino acids. The germline V and J ends were trimmed by 2 bases and 4 bases, with 14 bases remaining between them. Germline values: CDR1 DFQATT, CDR2 SNEGSKA (reference sequence). CDR3 sequence: CSARREGTSYGYTF. The CDR3 nucleotides read TGCAGTGCTAGAAGGGAGGGAACAAGCTATGGCTACACCTTC.